The 27 T cell receptor beta chains below all came from one sample that was sequenced in a study of T-cell memory formation after mild COVID-19 (dated by TCRdb to the early 2020s). Receptor amplification or capture employed 5' RACE. The instrument was an Illumina NovaSeq 6000. TCRdb itself trimmed the public reads at Q25 with fastp, ran MiXCR and retained productive beta chains. Rows matching on CDR3 protein sequence are summarized as one entry with the most common DNA and genes. Counted in this sample were a few hundred thousand distinct CDR3 sequences; approximately 15% of them appeared once. The ten biggest clones cover around a fifth of the sample. The sequenced sample consisted of PBMCs or a T cell subset sorted from them (not recorded which). The receptors here all came from a man aged 18 to 29 who had mild COVID-19 (a few samples of this study predate the infection). The sample titles of this study are shuffled in the database, so cell type and time point are left out; the donor was told from shared clones.

The chain couples TRBV12-3 or TRBV12-4 to TRBJ2-3; D possibly corresponds to TRBD2 (6 bases). CDR3 length: 17 amino acids. V was pared by 2 bases and J by 6 bases, with 21 bases between. The CDR3 here is CASSLSSGLHQADTQYF. The CDR3 DNA reads TGTGCCAGCAGTTTATCGAGCGGGCTCCACCAGGCGGATACGCAGTATTTT.

This clonotype was counted between two and nine times. The V gene is TRBV4-3, the J gene TRBJ2-6; 11 nucleotides match TRBD1. This CDR3 region has 17 residues. V lost 1 base, J lost 2 bases, and 1 base stayed unmatched. Germline CDR1 LGHNA, CDR2 YSLEER. CDR3 amino acids: CASSQGTGGAGANVLTF. The CDR3 coding sequence is TGCGCCAGCAGCCAAGGGACAGGGGGCGCTGGGGCCAACGTCCTGACTTTC.

The chain links TRBV6-6 to TRBJ2-7; D might be TRBD1 (5 bases). Germline-derived CDR1 and CDR2 are MNHNY and SVGAGI (reference sequence). CDR3 length equals 11 residues. The V gene lost 6 bases and the J gene lost 3 bases, with 6 bases spanning the gap. CDR3 coding DNA: TGTGCCAGCAGGACAGACTACGAGCAGTACGTC. It yields the protein CASRTDYEQYV.

This clonotype was observed a handful of times. The chain links TRBV7-2 to TRBJ1-4, with a tentative D call TRBD1 (5 bases). The CDR3 is 16 residues long. V dropped 5 bases and J dropped 8 bases, with 21 bases sitting between them. Germline loops: CDR1 SGHTA, CDR2 FQGNSA. CDR3 nucleotide sequence: TGTGCCAGCAGCCCACGGGTGGGTGGTGCAGGGGAAAAACTGTTTTTT. Residues: CASSPRVGGAGEKLFF. The entire variable domain, with the rest obtained from reference TRBV7-2 and TRBJ1-4, is as follows: GAGVSQSPSNKVTEKGKDVELRCDPISGHTALYWYRQSLGQGLEFLIYFQGNSAPDKSGLPSDRFSAERTGGSVSTLTIQRTQQEDSAVYLCASSPRVGGAGEKLFFGSGTQLSVL.

V and J are TRBV12-3 or TRBV12-4 and TRBJ1-5, with D tentatively TRBD1 (5 bases). The V end lost 4 bases, the J end lost 0 bases, and 10 bases lay between the germline ends. The CDR3 has 15 amino acids. The CDR3 coding sequence is TGTGCCAGCAGTTGGGGGGGATATAGCAATCAGCCCCAGCATTTT. It translates to CASSWGGYSNQPQHF.

There are a few counts of this clonotype. J is TRBJ1-1 and V is TRBV6-2 or TRBV6-3; tentative D call: TRBD1 (5 bases). V was cut by 2 bases and J by 4 bases, with 11 bases left in between. Per the germline V gene, CDR1 is MNHEY and CDR2 is SVGEGT. The CDR3 runs to 14 residues. CDR3 coding DNA: TGTGCCAGCAGTTACCTACAGGAAGGCACTGAAGCTTTCTTT. Amino acids: CASSYLQEGTEAFF.

This clonotype occurred many times. CDR3 sequence reads: CASSFTVTGELFF. In DNA, the CDR3 is TGCGCCAGCAGCTTCACGGTCACCGGGGAGCTGTTTTTT. The J gene is TRBJ2-2, the V gene TRBV5-1; D ambiguous. The V and J ends lost 2 bases and 4 bases respectively, with 6 bases between them. In germline, CDR1 is SGHRS, CDR2 YFSETQ. This CDR3 has 13 residues.

At least ten counts were recorded for this clonotype. The rearrangement uses TRBV5-1 and TRBJ2-5; 8 positions match TRBD1. The germline gives CDR1 SGHRS, CDR2 YFSETQ. Trimming removed 7 bases from V and 0 bases from J; junction bases left unmatched: 5. The CDR3 spans 14 residues. In nucleotides, the CDR3 is TGCGCCAGCTCCGGACAGGGCGACCAAGAGACCCAGTACTTC. Encoded protein: CASSGQGDQETQYF.

A few counts support this clonotype. The V call is TRBV7-9, the J call TRBJ2-3; D uncertain. Germline CDR1 SEHNR, CDR2 FQNEAQ (reference sequence). V was clipped by 1 base and J by 2 bases, with 7 bases between them. The CDR3 sequence is 14 residues long. Here the CDR3 DNA reads TGTGCCAGCAGCTTAGATCTAGTCACAGATACGCAGTATTTT. Amino acid sequence: CASSLDLVTDTQYF. The full variable domain, its missing parts supplied by reference TRBV7-9 and TRBJ2-3, is DTGVSQNPRHKITKRGQNVTFRCDPISEHNRLYWYRQTLGQGPEFLTYFQNEAQLEKSRLLSDRFSAERPKGSFSTLEIQRTEQGDSAMYLCASSLDLVTDTQYFGPGTRLTVL.

This clonotype was detected only a few times. The chain is built from TRBV15 and TRBJ2-3; tentative D call: TRBD2 (5 bases). CDR1 and CDR2 (germline): LNHNV, YYDKDF (reference sequence). V was trimmed by 0 bases and J by 4 bases, leaving 14 bases between them. This CDR3 contains 16 residues. The CDR3 bases are TGTGCCACCAGCAGAGATACTAGGGTATTCGCAGATACGCAGTATTTT. This encodes CATSRDTRVFADTQYF. The full variable domain, rest sourced from reference TRBV15 and TRBJ2-3, is DAMVIQNPRYQVTQFGKPVTLSCSQTLNHNVMYWYQQKSSQAPKLLFHYYDKDFNNEADTPDNFQSRRPNTSFCFLDIRSPGLGDTAMYLCATSRDTRVFADTQYFGPGTRLTVL.

In its sample, this clonotype was seen a few times. The chain has TRBV4-2 and TRBJ2-7; possible D gene TRBD2, 7 bases. The CDR3 consists of 16 residues. Trimming removed 3 bases at V and 7 bases at J, with 22 bases between. Germline CDR1 and CDR2: LGHNA and YNFKEQ. The CDR3 here is CASSQPQGGGSGEQYF. The DNA of the CDR3 is TGTGCCAGCAGCCAGCCACAGGGCGGGGGTTCGGGTGAGCAGTACTTC.

The chain recombines TRBV19 with TRBJ2-6; D is unclear. This CDR3 is 13 amino acids long. The germline V gene encodes CDR1 LNHDA and CDR2 SQIVND (reference sequence). V lost 9 bases and J 0 bases, leaving 6 bases between the germline ends. CDR3 amino acids: CASAISGANVLTF. The CDR3 bases are TGTGCCAGCGCAATCTCTGGGGCCAACGTCCTGACTTTC.

A few counts support this clonotype. V and J are TRBV19 and TRBJ2-2; D perhaps matches TRBD1 (6 bases). V lost 5 bases, J lost 3 bases, and 10 bases lay in between. The germline V gene has CDR1 LNHDA and CDR2 SQIVND (reference sequence). This CDR3 is built from 14 residues. The CDR3 nucleotides read TGTGCCAGTAGTCAGGGGTCGGACACCGGGGAGCTGTTTTTT. Its translation: CASSQGSDTGELFF.

This clonotype was recorded a few times. J is TRBJ2-7 and V is TRBV6-5; maybe TRBD1 (6 bases). This CDR3 has 13 residues. The germline V and J ends were trimmed by 5 bases and 5 bases, with 13 bases remaining between them. CDR1 and CDR2 (germline): MNHEY, SVGAGI. The CDR3 nucleotides read TGTGCCAGCAGTCCGGGAACAGGGAACGAGCAGTACTTC. Translated: CASSPGTGNEQYF.

This clonotype was seen at least ten times. This chain connects TRBV30 to TRBJ1-1; the D is unclear. The germline V gene encodes CDR1 GTSNPN and CDR2 SVGIG (reference sequence). This CDR3 contains 13 residues. Trimming left V 0 bases short and J 5 bases short, with 10 bases between. The CDR3 loop is CAWSVAMGTEAFF. DNA for the CDR3: TGTGCCTGGAGTGTGGCGATGGGGACTGAAGCTTTCTTT. The entire variable domain, with the rest obtained from reference TRBV30 and TRBJ1-1, is as follows: SQTIHQWPATLVQPVGSPLSLECTVEGTSNPNLYWYRQAAGRGLQLLFYSVGIGQISSEVPQNLSASRPQDRQFILSSKKLLLSDSGFYLCAWSVAMGTEAFFGQGTRLTVV.

As regards this clonotype: The germline gene is not matched at one end of the junction; a read error may be the cause. V is TRBV20-1 and J is TRBJ2-5; maybe TRBD2 (6 bases). The CDR3 loop spans 15 amino acids. Germline loops: CDR1 DFQATT, CDR2 SNEGSKA (reference sequence). CDR3 residues: CRARGGSMAQETQYF. The CDR3 DNA follows: TGCCGTGCGCGGGGCGGGTCGATGGCCCAAGAGACCCAGTACTTC.

In its sample, this clonotype was seen a few times. This chain connects TRBV12-3 or TRBV12-4 to TRBJ2-7; perhaps TRBD2 as D (7 bases). The CDR3 has 14 amino acids. The ends were cut back, 5 bases at V and 7 bases at J, with 18 bases in the middle. The CDR3 DNA sequence: TGTGCCAGCAGTCCCCGGGGGGCGACGCGGGAGCAGTACTTC. Translating it yields CASSPRGATREQYF.

This clonotype occurred many times. The chain is built from TRBV15 and TRBJ2-5; 9 bases align to TRBD1. Germline CDR1 LNHNV, CDR2 YYDKDF (reference sequence). The CDR3 length is 16 residues. J was trimmed by 5 bases and V by 3 bases; bases with no gene match: 10. The CDR3 DNA sequence: TGTGCCACCAGCAGGCATAAACAGGGGGCCGGGGAGACCCAGTACTTC. It translates to CATSRHKQGAGETQYF.

The chain couples TRBV20-1 to TRBJ1-4; tentative D call: TRBD1 (6 bases). Germline lookup yields CDR1 DFQATT and CDR2 SNEGSKA (reference sequence). Trimming took 6 bases from V and 7 from J, leaving 27 bases between them. This CDR3 has 17 residues. The CDR3: CSATSFNVGALSEKLFF. The CDR3 region has the DNA TGCAGTGCAACCTCTTTTAATGTGGGGGCTCTTTCTGAAAAACTGTTTTTT.

The rearrangement links TRBV5-1 to TRBJ1-1, with D possibly TRBD1 on 5 matching bases. The germline CDR1 and CDR2 sequences are SGHRS and YFSETQ. Between the trimmed V and J ends, which lost 5 bases and 9 bases, there was a span of 26 bases. This CDR3 region has 16 residues. The CDR3 DNA reads as TGCGCCAGCAGACCGAACCCTGGGACCGCCCGTGGGAAAGCTTTCTTT. It yields the protein CASRPNPGTARGKAFF.

This clonotype was seen a handful of times. The chain recombines TRBV2 with TRBJ2-7, with D maybe TRBD2 (6 bases). This CDR3 is built from 15 residues. The V end lost 7 bases, the J end lost 3 bases, and 19 bases lay between the germline ends. CDR1 is SNHLY and CDR2 is FYNNEI in the germline V gene. The CDR3 is CASTVGGVGYYEQYV. CDR3 nucleotides: TGTGCCAGCACCGTGGGGGGAGTGGGTTACTACGAGCAGTACGTC.

The sample holds a few counts of this clonotype. The genes are TRBV12-3 or TRBV12-4 and TRBJ2-3, with 8 positions matching TRBD2. The junction had 6 bases not matched to a gene; V was cut back by 6 bases and J by 4 bases. This CDR3 has 14 residues. CDR3 nucleotides: TGTGCCAGCAGGCCGGGACTAGGACCAGATACGCAGTATTTT. The encoded protein is CASRPGLGPDTQYF.

The sample holds many counts of this clonotype. The chain joins TRBV18 to TRBJ2-5; 8 bases map to TRBD1. Germline assignment: CDR1 KGHSH and CDR2 LQKENI. This CDR3 contains 14 residues. Trimming removed 3 bases from V and 5 bases from J; junction bases left unmatched: 5. In DNA, the CDR3 is TGTGCCAGCTCACCGGGACAGGATTTGGAGACCCAGTACTTC. This translates into CASSPGQDLETQYF.

The J gene is TRBJ1-1, the V gene TRBV28; no clear D gene. The V gene's germline CDR1 is MDHEN and CDR2 SYDVKM. CDR3 length equals 14 residues. V lost 5 bases and J 1 base, leaving 11 bases between the germline ends. The chain's CDR3 is CASSRRGGNTEAFF. The CDR3 DNA reads as TGTGCCAGCAGTCGGCGGGGTGGGAACACTGAAGCTTTCTTT.

V and J are TRBV7-9 and TRBJ1-6; D is perhaps TRBD1 (5 bases). The CDR3 is 16 residues long. The V and J ends lost 5 bases and 6 bases respectively, with 17 bases between them. Germline V gene lookup returns CDR1 SEHNR and CDR2 FQNEAQ (reference sequence). CDR3 in DNA: TGTGCCAGCAGCCGGAGTGGGGCAATGGGTAATTCACCCCTCCACTTT. Protein product: CASSRSGAMGNSPLHF.

CDR3 DNA sequence: TGTGCCAGCAGCCCCCAGGAAACAGAGAAGGCTTTCTTT. It translates to CASSPQETEKAFF. V and J are TRBV7-9 and TRBJ1-1; D not certain. V dropped 5 bases and J dropped 11 bases, with 18 bases sitting between them. This CDR3 has 13 residues. Per the germline V gene, CDR1 is SEHNR and CDR2 is FQNEAQ (reference sequence). The variable domain in full, completed from reference TRBV7-9 and TRBJ1-1, reads DTGVSQNPRHKITKRGQNVTFRCDPISEHNRLYWYRQTLGQGPEFLTYFQNEAQLEKSRLLSDRFSAERPKGSFSTLEIQRTEQGDSAMYLCASSPQETEKAFFGQGTRLTVV.

This clonotype was picked up many times. The V call is TRBV24-1, the J call TRBJ1-5; D is uncertain. The CDR3 length is 13 residues. CDR1 is KGHDR and CDR2 is SFDVKD in the germline V gene. V shed 4 bases and J shed 4 bases, with 7 bases lying between them. CDR3 region: CATSEQFNQPQHF. CDR3 nucleotides: TGTGCCACCAGTGAACAGTTTAATCAGCCCCAGCATTTT.